The rows below give T cell receptor beta chains drawn from one sample of a study of cytomegalovirus exposure and HLA in healthy donors. The method was immunoSEQ multiplex PCR; TCRdb's version includes in-frame clones alone and lacks a portion of them. The sample has around 130,000 clones; 80% are singletons. Sequences were obtained from PBMCs. The receptors originated from a middle-aged woman in good health and CMV-seronegative. The CDR3 runs from the conserved cysteine through the conserved F or W. Size values are once, few and many counts, or a class for expanded clones, and some rows have none.

CASSSHPGQGNTGELFF | TRBV5-6 | NA
CASSLISSRRTYGYTF | TRBV28 | NA
CASSQDEGTSDEQFF | TRBV4-1 | few
CASSGGVLETQYF | TRBV9 | NA
CASRPGRGYTF | TRBV2 | NA
CASSEGAGGFTPLHF | TRBV6-1 | NA
CASSASGTYEQYF | TRBV5-1 | once
CASSQPGLQGIDEKLFF | TRBV4-1 | NA
CSVGTGRHGEQYF | TRBV29-1 | NA
CASSLPPGGEDTQYF | TRBV2 | NA
CAVWGDSSYEQYF | TRBV27 | NA
CASRAGRGTYNEQFF | TRBV28 | NA
CASSLTGGLSYEQYF | TRBV27 | NA
CASSPGTSGGGTDTQYF | TRBV5-8 | few
CASSSPGGGTGELFF | TRBV7-2 | NA
CASSQEGWRERRDTQYF | TRBV4-1 | NA
CASSISGQSLGYTF | TRBV19 | NA
CASSLGLAGGRRNDEQFF | TRBV13 | NA
CASSPNGGLDPYGYTF | TRBV7-2 | NA
CASNPGPGTAETTYNEQFF | TRBV13 | NA
CASSLSGGSSYEQYF | TRBV7-3 | once
CASSSRTSPPETQYF | TRBV18 | NA
CASSLALLEVDTQYF | TRBV5-8 | NA
CASSSYRAGANVLTF | TRBV25-1 | few
CASSVDPTRGTEAFF | TRBV9 | NA